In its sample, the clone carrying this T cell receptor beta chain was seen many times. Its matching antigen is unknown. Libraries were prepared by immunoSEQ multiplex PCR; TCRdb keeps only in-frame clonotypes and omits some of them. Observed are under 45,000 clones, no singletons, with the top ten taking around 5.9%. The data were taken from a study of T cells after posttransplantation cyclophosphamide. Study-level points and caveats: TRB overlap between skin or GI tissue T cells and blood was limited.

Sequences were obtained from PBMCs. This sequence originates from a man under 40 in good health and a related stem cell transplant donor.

Here the CDR3 DNA reads TGTGCCAGCAGCCACGGGACAGGGGGCAATTCACCCCTCCACTTT. As protein: CASSHGTGGNSPLHF. The V and J genes are TRBV27 and TRBJ1-6, with TRBD1 matching 12 bases. Trimming removed 6 bases from V and 7 bases from J; junction bases left unmatched: 4. Germline CDR1 reads MNHEY; CDR2 reads SMNVEV (reference sequence). The CDR3 length is 15 residues.